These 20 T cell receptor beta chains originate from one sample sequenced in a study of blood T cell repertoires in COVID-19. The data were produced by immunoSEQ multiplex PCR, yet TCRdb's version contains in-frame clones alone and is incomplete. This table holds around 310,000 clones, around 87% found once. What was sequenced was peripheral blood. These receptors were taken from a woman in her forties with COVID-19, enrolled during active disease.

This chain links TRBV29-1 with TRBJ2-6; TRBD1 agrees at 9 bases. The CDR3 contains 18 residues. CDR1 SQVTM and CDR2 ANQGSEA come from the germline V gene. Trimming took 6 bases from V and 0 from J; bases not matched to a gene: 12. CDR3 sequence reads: CSVSLRDRVRSGANVLTF. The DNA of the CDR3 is TGCAGCGTATCACTCCGGGACAGGGTGCGCTCTGGGGCCAACGTCCTGACTTTC.

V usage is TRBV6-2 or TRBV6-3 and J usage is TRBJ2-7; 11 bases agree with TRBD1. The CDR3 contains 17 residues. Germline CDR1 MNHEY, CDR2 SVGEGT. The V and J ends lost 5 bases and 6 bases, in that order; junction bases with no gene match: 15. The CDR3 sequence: CASSGWDRGALGFEQYF. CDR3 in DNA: TGTGCCAGCAGTGGATGGGACAGGGGGGCTCTTGGGTTCGAGCAGTACTTC.

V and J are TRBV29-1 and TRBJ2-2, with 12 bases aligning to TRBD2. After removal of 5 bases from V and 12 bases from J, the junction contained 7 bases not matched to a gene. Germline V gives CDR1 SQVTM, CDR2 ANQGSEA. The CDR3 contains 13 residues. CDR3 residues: CSVSASGGGKLFF. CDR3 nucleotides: TGCAGCGTTTCGGCTAGCGGGGGGGGGAAGCTGTTTTTT.

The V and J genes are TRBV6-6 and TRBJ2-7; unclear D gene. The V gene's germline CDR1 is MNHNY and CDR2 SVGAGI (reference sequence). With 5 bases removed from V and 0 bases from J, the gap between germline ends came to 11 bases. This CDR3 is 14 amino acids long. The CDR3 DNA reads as TGTGCCAGCAGTGGGCAGAGAATCTCCTACGAGCAGTACTTC. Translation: CASSGQRISYEQYF.

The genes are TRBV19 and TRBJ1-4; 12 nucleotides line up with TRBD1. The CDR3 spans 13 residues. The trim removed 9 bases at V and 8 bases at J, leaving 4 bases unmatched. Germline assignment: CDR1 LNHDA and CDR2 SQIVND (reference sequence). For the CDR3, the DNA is TGTGCCAGCCGGGACAGGGGGCGAGAAAAACTGTTTTTT. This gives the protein CASRDRGREKLFF.

The CDR3 here is CASSQAASYEQYF. The CDR3 region has the DNA TGTGCCAGCAGCCAGGCGGCAAGCTACGAGCAGTACTTC. The chain joins TRBV3-1 (or the pseudogene TRBV3-2) to TRBJ2-7; D gene uncertain. Between the trimmed V and J ends, which lost 3 bases and 3 bases, there was a span of 9 bases. The V gene's germline CDR1 is LGHDT and CDR2 YNNKEL (reference sequence). CDR3 length: 13 amino acids.

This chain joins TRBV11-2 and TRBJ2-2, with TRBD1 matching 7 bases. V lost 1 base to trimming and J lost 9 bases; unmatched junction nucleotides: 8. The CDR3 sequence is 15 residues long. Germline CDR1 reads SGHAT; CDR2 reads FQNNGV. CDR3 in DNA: TGTGCCAGCAGCTTAGGGGACAGCCGGAACCGGGAGCTGTTTTTT. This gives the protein CASSLGDSRNRELFF.

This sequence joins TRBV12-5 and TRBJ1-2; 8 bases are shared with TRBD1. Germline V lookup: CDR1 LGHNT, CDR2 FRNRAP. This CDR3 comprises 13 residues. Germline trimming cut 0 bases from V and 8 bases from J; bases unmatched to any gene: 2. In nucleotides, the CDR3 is TGTGCTAGTGGTTTGGTGGACAGGGAAGGCTACACCTTC. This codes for CASGLVDREGYTF.

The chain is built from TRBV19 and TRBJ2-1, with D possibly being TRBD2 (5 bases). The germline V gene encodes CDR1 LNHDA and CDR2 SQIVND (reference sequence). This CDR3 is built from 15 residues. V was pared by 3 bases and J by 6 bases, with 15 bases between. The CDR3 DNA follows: TGTGCCAGTAGTATGGACTCGCGGAAGCTCAATGAGCAGTTCTTC. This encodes CASSMDSRKLNEQFF.

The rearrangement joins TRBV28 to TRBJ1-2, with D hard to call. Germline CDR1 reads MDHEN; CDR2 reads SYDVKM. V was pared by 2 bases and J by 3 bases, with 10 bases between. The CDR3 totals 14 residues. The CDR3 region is CASSLGQPYYGYTF. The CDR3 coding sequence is TGTGCCAGCAGTTTAGGGCAGCCCTACTATGGCTACACCTTC.

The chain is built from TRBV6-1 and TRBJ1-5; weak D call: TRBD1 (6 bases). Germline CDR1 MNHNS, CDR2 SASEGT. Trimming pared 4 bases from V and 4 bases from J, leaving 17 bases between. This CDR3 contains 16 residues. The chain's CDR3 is CASSVQGPGGNQPQHF. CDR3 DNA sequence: TGTGCCAGCAGTGTCCAGGGGCCAGGTGGTAATCAGCCCCAGCATTTT.

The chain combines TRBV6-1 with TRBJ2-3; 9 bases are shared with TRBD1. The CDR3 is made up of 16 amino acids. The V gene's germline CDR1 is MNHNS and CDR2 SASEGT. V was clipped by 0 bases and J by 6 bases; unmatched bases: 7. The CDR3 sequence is CASSEAPGQGGDTQYF. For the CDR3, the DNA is TGTGCCAGCAGTGAAGCTCCGGGACAGGGAGGTGATACGCAGTATTTT.

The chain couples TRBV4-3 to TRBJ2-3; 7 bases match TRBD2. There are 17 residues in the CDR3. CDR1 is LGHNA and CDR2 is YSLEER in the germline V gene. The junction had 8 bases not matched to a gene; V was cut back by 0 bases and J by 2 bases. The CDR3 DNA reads TGCGCCAGCAGCCAAGATGGGGCGGGAGCGACCACAGATACGCAGTATTTT. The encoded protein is CASSQDGAGATTDTQYF.

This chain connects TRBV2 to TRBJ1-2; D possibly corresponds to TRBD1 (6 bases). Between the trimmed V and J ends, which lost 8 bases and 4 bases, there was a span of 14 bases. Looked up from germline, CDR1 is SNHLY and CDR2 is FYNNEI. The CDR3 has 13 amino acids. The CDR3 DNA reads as TGTGCCAGCCCGGGGGGGCGGTCCTATGGCTACACCTTC. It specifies CASPGGRSYGYTF.

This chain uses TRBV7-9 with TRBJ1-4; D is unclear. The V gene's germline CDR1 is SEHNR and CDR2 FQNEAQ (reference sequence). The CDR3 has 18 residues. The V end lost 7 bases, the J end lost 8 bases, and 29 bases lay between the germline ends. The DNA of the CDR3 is TGTGCCAGCACCCCTCTAGTAGGTCTCAACCAAATATCCGAAAAACTGTTTTTT. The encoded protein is CASTPLVGLNQISEKLFF.

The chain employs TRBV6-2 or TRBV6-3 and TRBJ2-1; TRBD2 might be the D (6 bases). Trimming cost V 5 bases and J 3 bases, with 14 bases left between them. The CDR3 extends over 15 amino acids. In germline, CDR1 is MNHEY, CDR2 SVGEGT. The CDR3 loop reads CASSGRGTHYNEQFF. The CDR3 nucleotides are TGTGCCAGCAGTGGCCGCGGGACTCACTACAATGAGCAGTTCTTC.

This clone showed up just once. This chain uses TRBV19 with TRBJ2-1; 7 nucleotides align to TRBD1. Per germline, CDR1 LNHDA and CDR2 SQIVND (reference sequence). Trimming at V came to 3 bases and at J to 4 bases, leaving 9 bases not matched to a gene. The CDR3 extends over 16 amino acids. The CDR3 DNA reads TGTGCCAGTAGTATGGGGACAGTAGAATTATACAATGAGCAGTTCTTC. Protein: CASSMGTVELYNEQFF.

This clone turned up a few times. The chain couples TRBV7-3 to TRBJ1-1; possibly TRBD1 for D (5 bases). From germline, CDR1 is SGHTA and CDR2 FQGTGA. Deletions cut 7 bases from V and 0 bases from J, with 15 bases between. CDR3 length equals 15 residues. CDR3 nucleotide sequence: TGTGCCAGCAAGAGTCAGGGCGGCATGAACACTGAAGCTTTCTTT. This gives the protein CASKSQGGMNTEAFF.

CDR3 in amino acids: CASSESSYEQYF. CDR3 nucleotide sequence: TGTGCCAGCAGTGAAAGTAGCTACGAGCAGTACTTC. The gene calls are TRBV6-1 and TRBJ2-7; D ambiguous. Deletions cut 2 bases from V and 3 bases from J, with 5 bases between. Germline V gene data show CDR1 as MNHNS and CDR2 as SASEGT. The CDR3 has 12 residues.

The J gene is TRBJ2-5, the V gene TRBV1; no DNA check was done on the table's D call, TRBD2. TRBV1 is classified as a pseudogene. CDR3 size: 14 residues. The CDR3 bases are TGCACCAGCAGCCAAGGGGGGGGTCAAGAGACCCAGTACTTC. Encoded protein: CTSSQGGGQETQYF.